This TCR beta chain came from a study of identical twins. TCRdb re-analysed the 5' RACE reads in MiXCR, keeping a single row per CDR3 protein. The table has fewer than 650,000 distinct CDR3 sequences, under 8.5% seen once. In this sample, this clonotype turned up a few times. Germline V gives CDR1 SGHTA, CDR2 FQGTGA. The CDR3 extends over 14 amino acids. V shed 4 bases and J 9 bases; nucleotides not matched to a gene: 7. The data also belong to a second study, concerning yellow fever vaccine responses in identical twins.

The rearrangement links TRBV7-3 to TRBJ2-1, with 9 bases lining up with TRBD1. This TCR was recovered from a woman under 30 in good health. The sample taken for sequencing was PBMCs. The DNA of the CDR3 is TGTGCCAGCAGCTCTCCGGGACAGGGCGGTGAGCAGTTCTTC. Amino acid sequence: CASSSPGQGGEQFF.